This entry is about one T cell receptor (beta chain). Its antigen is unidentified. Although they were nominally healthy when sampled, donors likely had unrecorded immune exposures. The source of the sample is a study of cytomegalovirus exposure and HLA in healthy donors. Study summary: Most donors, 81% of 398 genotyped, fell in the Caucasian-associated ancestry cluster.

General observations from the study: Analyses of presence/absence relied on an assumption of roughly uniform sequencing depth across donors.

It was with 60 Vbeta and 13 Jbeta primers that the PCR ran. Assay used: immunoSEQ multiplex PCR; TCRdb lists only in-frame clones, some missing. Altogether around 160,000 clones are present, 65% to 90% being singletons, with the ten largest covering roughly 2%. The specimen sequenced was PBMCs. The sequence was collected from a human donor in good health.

CDR3 protein: CASSLGDRGYNEQFF. For the CDR3, the DNA is TGCGCCAGCAGCTTGGGTGACAGGGGCTACAATGAGCAGTTCTTC. V and J are TRBV5-1 and TRBJ2-1; 8 bases agree with TRBD1. The germline V gene has CDR1 SGHRS and CDR2 YFSETQ. The CDR3 length is 15 residues. V was clipped by 0 bases and J by 3 bases; unmatched bases: 2. The full variable domain, with the rest looked up from reference TRBV5-1 and TRBJ2-1, is KAGVTQTPRYLIKTRGQQVTLSCSPISGHRSVSWYQQTPGQGLQFLFEYFSETQRNKGNFPGRFSGRQFSNSRSEMNVSTLELGDSALYLCASSLGDRGYNEQFFGPGTRLTVL.